The clone carrying this T cell receptor (beta chain) was recorded only once. Its antigen is still unknown. The J segment lost 10 bases and the V segment lost 4 bases, leaving 6 bases of the junction unmatched. The CDR3 runs to 13 residues. Germline V gene data show CDR1 as SGHTA and CDR2 as FQGTGA. Genomic DNA acted as the template from which TCR beta VDJ combination and CDR3 sequence profiling were carried out. One entry per CDR3 protein results from TCRdb running MiXCR on the reads. This sample yields approximately 120,000 distinct CDR3 sequences, of which about 40% are seen a single time; about 3% belongs to the top ten. Patients who underwent sequencing had shown CD8+CD57+ cell expansion by flow cytometry. The sample is drawn from a study of CD8+CD57+ T cells in acquired aplastic anemia. Study-level findings and limits: Common to patients and controls were roughly 30 CD8+ CDR3 sequences.

The rearrangement uses TRBV7-3 and TRBJ2-1; TRBD1 aligns across 8 bases. The sequencing input was sorted CD4+, CD8+, or CD8+CD57+ T cells (not recorded which) from PBMCs. The TCR originated in a human donor with aplastic anemia. The CDR3 DNA reads TGTGCCAGCAGCTACTCAGGGGGCAGGGAGCAGTTCTTC. This sequence encodes CASSYSGGREQFF.